This T cell receptor beta chain was found in a study of blood T cell repertoires in COVID-19. Trimming removed 4 bases at V and 5 bases at J, with 8 bases between. The CDR3 extends over 12 amino acids. The germline CDR1 and CDR2 sequences are LNHDA and SQIVND (reference sequence). The assay was immunoSEQ multiplex PCR, and TCRdb's table has in-frame clones only and misses some. The table lists about 15,000 clones, about 85% of them singletons, with 15% to 20% in the top ten. This TCR was recovered from a man aged 50 to 60 with active COVID-19. Sequencing was carried out using peripheral blood. This sequence joins TRBV19 and TRBJ2-5, with a weak D call TRBD2 (5 bases). The chain's CDR3 is CASSTRGETQYF. The CDR3 bases are TGTGCCAGTAGTACCCGAGGGGAGACCCAGTACTTC.